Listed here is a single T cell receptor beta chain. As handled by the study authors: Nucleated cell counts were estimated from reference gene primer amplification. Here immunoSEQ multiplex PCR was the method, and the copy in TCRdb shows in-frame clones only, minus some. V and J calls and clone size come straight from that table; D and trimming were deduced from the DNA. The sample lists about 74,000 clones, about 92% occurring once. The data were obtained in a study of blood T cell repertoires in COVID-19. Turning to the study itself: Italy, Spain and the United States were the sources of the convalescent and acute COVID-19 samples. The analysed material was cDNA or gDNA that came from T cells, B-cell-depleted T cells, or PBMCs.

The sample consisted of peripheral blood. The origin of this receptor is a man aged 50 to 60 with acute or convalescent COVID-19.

The CDR3 protein is CASSLPGDSYNEQFF. The CDR3 DNA follows: TGTGCCAGCAGCTTACCCGGGGACTCCTACAATGAGCAGTTCTTC. V usage is TRBV7-2 and J usage is TRBJ2-1; possibly TRBD2 for D (5 bases). Germline CDR1 is SGHTA and CDR2 is FQGNSA. Trimming cost V 2 bases and J 0 bases, with 8 bases left between them. This CDR3 spans 15 amino acids. Drawing the rest from reference TRBV7-2 and TRBJ2-1, the complete variable domain is GAGVSQSPSNKVTEKGKDVELRCDPISGHTALYWYRQSLGQGLEFLIYFQGNSAPDKSGLPSDRFSAERTGGSVSTLTIQRTQQEDSAVYLCASSLPGDSYNEQFFGPGTRLTVL.